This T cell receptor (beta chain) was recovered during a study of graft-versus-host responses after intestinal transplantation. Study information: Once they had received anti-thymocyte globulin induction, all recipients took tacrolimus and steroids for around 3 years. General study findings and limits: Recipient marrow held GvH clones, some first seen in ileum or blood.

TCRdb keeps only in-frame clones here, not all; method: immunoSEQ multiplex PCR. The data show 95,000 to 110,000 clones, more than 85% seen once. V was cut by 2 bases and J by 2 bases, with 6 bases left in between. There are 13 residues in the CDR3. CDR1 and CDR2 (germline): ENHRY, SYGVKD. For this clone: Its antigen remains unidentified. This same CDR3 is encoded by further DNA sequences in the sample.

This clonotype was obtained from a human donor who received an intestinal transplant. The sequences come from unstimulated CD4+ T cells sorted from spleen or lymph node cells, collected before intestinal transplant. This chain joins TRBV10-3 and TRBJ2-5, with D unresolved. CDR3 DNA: TGTGCCATCAGTGAGAACGGTCAAGAGACCCAGTACTTC. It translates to CAISENGQETQYF.